The rows below give T cell receptor beta chains drawn from one sample of a study of T cell responses to AZD1222 COVID-19 vaccine. Using immunoSEQ multiplex PCR, the repertoire was profiled, and TCRdb retains in-frame clones only, with some absent. The table lists 90,000 to 130,000 clones, about 90% of them singletons. The sample was peripheral blood, taken 28 days after the second AZD1222 dose. Receptors originate from an adult who received the AZD1222 COVID-19 vaccine. Both conserved end residues are part of each CDR3. The order of the fields is J gene, V gene, clone size, D gene, CDR3 length, CDR3 DNA, CDR3 protein. The D gene is left open where the match is weak. A row's size may be missing; if present it is once, few, many or a size class.

>TRBJ2-4|TRBV5-6|NA|TRBD2|18
TGTGCCAGCAGCTTAGCGCGTCTAGCGGGGACAAAGGGAAACATTCAGTACTTC
CASSLARLAGTKGNIQYF
>TRBJ2-2|TRBV18|NA|TRBD1|13
TGTGCCAGCTCACCGGACAGGGCCGGGGAGCTGTTTTTT
CASSPDRAGELFF
>TRBJ1-5|TRBV4-1|NA|NA|18
TGCGCCAGCAGCCAAGCTTTTATAATGGGGGTTGACAATCAGCCCCAGCATTTT
CASSQAFIMGVDNQPQHF
>TRBJ2-7|TRBV10-3|NA|NA|15
TGTGCCATCAGTGAGTCTTCGACAGGCGACTACGAGCAGTACTTC
CAISESSTGDYEQYF
>TRBJ2-2|TRBV19|many|TRBD1|15
TGTGCCAGTAAAGTTAGGACAGGGGAGACCGGGGAGCTGTTTTTT
CASKVRTGETGELFF
>TRBJ2-2|TRBV11-3|NA|NA|15
TGTGCCAGCAGCTTAGGAGGGCAGAATACCGGGGAGCTGTTTTTT
CASSLGGQNTGELFF
>TRBJ1-3|TRBV7-9|NA|TRBD1|14
TGTGCCAGCAGCGACGGACAGGCTGGAAACACCATATATTTT
CASSDGQAGNTIYF
>TRBJ2-2|TRBV3-1/TRBV3-2|NA|TRBD2|17
TGTGCCAGCAGCTTCAGAGCACTAGCGGAGGACACCGGGGAGCTGTTTTTT
CASSFRALAEDTGELFF
>TRBJ1-3|TRBV6-1|medium-sized|NA|16
TGTGCCAGCAGTGAATCCTTGTTGGGTTCTGGAAACACCATATATTTT
CASSESLLGSGNTIYF
>TRBJ1-2|TRBV6-5|NA|NA|14
TGTGCCAGCAGTTACTCAACGGGCATCTATGGCTACACCTTC
CASSYSTGIYGYTF
>TRBJ1-1|TRBV19|once|NA|13
TGTGCCAGTAGTATAAAGGGGGACACTGAAGCTTTCTTT
CASSIKGDTEAFF
>TRBJ1-2|TRBV19|NA|NA|15
TGTGCCAGTACTCCCCCGGGACGAACTTCCTATGGCTACACCTTC
CASTPPGRTSYGYTF
>TRBJ1-6|TRBV20-1|NA|NA|11
TGCAGTGCTAGGGGACCCGGCCCCCTCCACTTT
CSARGPGPLHF
>TRBJ2-1|TRBV6-5|NA|NA|15
TGTGCCAGCAGTTACTCAGGACCAGGAGGCCATGAGCAGTTCTTC
CASSYSGPGGHEQFF
>TRBJ2-5|TRBV2|NA|NA|12
TGTGCCAGCCGGTTAGGAGGAGAGACCCAGTACTTC
CASRLGGETQYF
>TRBJ1-2|TRBV19|NA|NA|11
TGTGCCAGTAGTAGGAAGGGCGGCTACACCTTC
CASSRKGGYTF
>TRBJ2-1|TRBV4-2|NA|NA|18
TGTGCCAGCAGCCAAGATCAGCAAGGCGGCTGGTCCTACAATGAGCAGTTCTTC
CASSQDQQGGWSYNEQFF
>TRBJ2-3|TRBV18|NA|TRBD2|17
TGTGCCAGCTCACCAAGGAGGACTAGAATTCCCACAGATACGCAGTATTTT
CASSPRRTRIPTDTQYF
>TRBJ2-3|TRBV28|once|NA|14
TGTGCCAGCTCCACGCCGGAGGGGACAGATACGCAGTATTTT
CASSTPEGTDTQYF
>TRBJ1-6|TRBV28|NA|NA|12
TGTGCCAGCAAGGGAAGTGGTTCACCCCTCCACTTT
CASKGSGSPLHF
>TRBJ2-1|TRBV19|NA|NA|15
TGTGCCAGCCGCCAGAGGACCCGTTCCTACAATGAGCAGTTCTTC
CASRQRTRSYNEQFF
>TRBJ2-5|TRBV19|NA|NA|14
TGTGCCAGTAGTATATCAGGCAACCAAGAGACCCAGTACTTC
CASSISGNQETQYF
>TRBJ1-1|TRBV18|few|NA|12
TGTGCCAGCTCCCCGGAGTTAGGTGAAGCTTTCTTT
CASSPELGEAFF
>TRBJ2-7|TRBV18|NA|NA|13
TGTGCCAGCTCACCACCGGGTTCACGCGAGCAGTACTTC
CASSPPGSREQYF
>TRBJ1-2|TRBV18|NA|NA|13
TGTGCCAGCTCAGAAACAGGGTATTATGGCTACACCTTC
CASSETGYYGYTF
>TRBJ2-7|TRBV10-3|NA|TRBD2|13
TGTGCCGCGTCACTAGCGGGGAACTACGAGCAGTACTTC
CAASLAGNYEQYF
>TRBJ2-1|TRBV5-1|NA|NA|14
TGCGCCAGCAGCTCCGACACCTCCAGGGATGAGCAGTTCTTC
CASSSDTSRDEQFF
>TRBJ1-3|TRBV6-5|few|NA|12
TGTGCCAGCAGCAACTCTGGAAACACCATATATTTT
CASSNSGNTIYF
>TRBJ1-4|TRBV11-2|NA|NA|14
TGTGCCAGCAGCTTATACGGGGAAAATGAAAAACTGTTTTTT
CASSLYGENEKLFF
>TRBJ2-3|TRBV9|NA|TRBD2|14
TGTGCCAGCAGCTTGGGACTAGCCGGGGATACGCAGTATTTT
CASSLGLAGDTQYF
>TRBJ2-6|TRBV18|NA|TRBD1|15
TGTGCCAGCTCACCACGGACAGGTGGGGCCAACGTCCTGACTTTC
CASSPRTGGANVLTF
>TRBJ2-5|TRBV12-5|NA|TRBD1|13
TGTGCTAGTGGAAGGGACAGGGGAGAGACCCAGTACTTC
CASGRDRGETQYF
>TRBJ1-5|TRBV5-6|NA|NA|13
TGTGCCAGCAGCCAGAGTGTAAATCAGCCCCAGCATTTT
CASSQSVNQPQHF
>TRBJ2-7|TRBV6-5|NA|TRBD2|15
TGTGCCAGCAGGACCTTACTAGCGGGAGGGCCCGAGCAGTACTTC
CASRTLLAGGPEQYF
>TRBJ1-4|TRBV11-2|NA|TRBD1|16
TGTGCCAGCAGCTTACAGGGGGCCGGGGTATTTGAAAAACTGTTTTTT
CASSLQGAGVFEKLFF
>TRBJ1-2|TRBV3-1/TRBV3-2|NA|NA|14
TGTGCCAGCAGCCAAGATTCGGGCGGAGATGGCTACACCTTC
CASSQDSGGDGYTF
>TRBJ2-2|TRBV7-8|NA|NA|14
TGTGCCAGCAGCTTAGCCGGGTACACCGGGGAGCTGTTTTTT
CASSLAGYTGELFF
>TRBJ2-2|TRBV6-5|NA|NA|13
TGTGCCAGCAGTATCCAGGGTTTCGGGGAGCTGTTTTTT
CASSIQGFGELFF